This T cell receptor beta chain stems from a study of blood T cell repertoires in COVID-19. Background on the study: From T cells, B-cell-depleted T cells, or PBMCs came the material, which was cDNA or gDNA.

Only in-frame clones appear in the TCRdb table, and some are missing; sequencing was by immunoSEQ multiplex PCR. In the table there are more than 400,000 clones, approximately 83% of which are singletons. After removal of 5 bases from V and 5 bases from J, the junction contained 15 bases not matched to a gene. In germline, CDR1 is SGHTA, CDR2 FQGNSA. The CDR3 is 18 residues long. Sequencing was carried out using peripheral blood. The receptor was isolated from a human donor in a cohort sampled during active COVID-19. The J gene is TRBJ2-1, the V gene TRBV7-2, with TRBD1 matching over 10 bases. This CDR3 is CASSKYPGQGNLNNEQFF. DNA of the CDR3: TGTGCCAGCAGCAAGTACCCGGGACAGGGGAACCTCAACAATGAGCAGTTCTTC.